A selection of T cell receptor beta chains follows, all from one sample in a study of T-cell reconstitution after alpha-beta-depleted transplantation in children. TCRdb re-derived calls from the PCR reads in MiXCR, one entry per CDR3 protein. Of fewer than 350,000 distinct CDR3 sequences listed, less than 9.5% are singletons. Sequencing was performed on peripheral blood, taken 360 days after TCRalphabeta/CD19-depleted stem cell transplant. These receptors originate from a female patient under 10 years old who had a stem cell transplant for Fanconi anemia, so the T cells may come from the graft donor. Each CDR3 is given with its conserved first and last residue. Fields, in order: clone size, V gene, CDR3 protein. Clone size appears in some rows only: once, few, many, or a class for an expanded clone.

clone size: many
V gene: TRBV18
CDR3 protein: CASSPLAGGDEQYF

clone size: many
V gene: TRBV19
CDR3 protein: CASSITGLHTDTQYF

clone size: many
V gene: TRBV5-1
CDR3 protein: CASSDAGTTYYEQYF

clone size: many
V gene: TRBV29-1
CDR3 protein: CSVPTGVKGGYTF

clone size: -
V gene: TRBV6-2/TRBV6-3
CDR3 protein: CASSEMTGRTDTQYF

clone size: many
V gene: TRBV20-1
CDR3 protein: CSARGWSSGRVEQFF

clone size: many
V gene: TRBV7-9
CDR3 protein: CASSEDNYNEQFF

clone size: few
V gene: TRBV20-1
CDR3 protein: CSANGAVGQPNEKLFF

clone size: many
V gene: TRBV6-5
CDR3 protein: CASSYRGGPYEQYF

clone size: many
V gene: TRBV5-1
CDR3 protein: CASSGQGISPNEQFF

clone size: many
V gene: TRBV6-5
CDR3 protein: CASSYSGIAGGPYNEQFF

clone size: many
V gene: TRBV6-1
CDR3 protein: CASKGTGYSPLHF

clone size: many
V gene: TRBV29-1
CDR3 protein: CSVYGPQNTEAFF

clone size: many
V gene: TRBV6-1
CDR3 protein: CASSRIGGGAPDTQYF

clone size: -
V gene: TRBV6-1
CDR3 protein: CASSPGQGATGGETQYF

clone size: -
V gene: TRBV4-3
CDR3 protein: CASSRTVPLPYNEKLFF

clone size: many
V gene: TRBV15
CDR3 protein: CATSRLWTGGKSNEKLFF

clone size: many
V gene: TRBV6-2/TRBV6-3
CDR3 protein: CASRISGTHQPQHF

clone size: -
V gene: TRBV4-3
CDR3 protein: CASRETTVGWDSPLHF

clone size: few
V gene: TRBV5-6
CDR3 protein: CASSWKTGVTEAFF

clone size: -
V gene: TRBV30
CDR3 protein: CAWRPNIGLAGEDEQFF

clone size: few
V gene: TRBV5-5
CDR3 protein: CASSFGFGETNEKLFF

clone size: -
V gene: TRBV20-1
CDR3 protein: CSAQGAFYTGELFF

clone size: many
V gene: TRBV12-3/TRBV12-4
CDR3 protein: CASSLDFDIQYF

clone size: many
V gene: TRBV7-9
CDR3 protein: CASSLFTEEQYF

clone size: few
V gene: TRBV2
CDR3 protein: CASSEARVVGELFF

clone size: few
V gene: TRBV20-1
CDR3 protein: CSAASLTRETYGYTF

clone size: few
V gene: TRBV27
CDR3 protein: CASSFGRLSSYNEQFF

clone size: many
V gene: TRBV27
CDR3 protein: CASSFGTPYQPQHF

clone size: -
V gene: TRBV12-3/TRBV12-4
CDR3 protein: CASSRATPGLASDTQYF

clone size: few
V gene: TRBV9
CDR3 protein: CASSAPDWGLPNTQYF

clone size: many
V gene: TRBV4-2
CDR3 protein: CASSQDSRTSGGEQYF

clone size: -
V gene: TRBV7-9
CDR3 protein: CASSSIRAGETEAFF

clone size: -
V gene: TRBV18
CDR3 protein: CASSRDLAYEQYF

clone size: many
V gene: TRBV10-3
CDR3 protein: CAISDQGNYEQYF

clone size: -
V gene: TRBV6-1
CDR3 protein: CASRRGRGTDTQYF

clone size: many
V gene: TRBV12-3/TRBV12-4
CDR3 protein: CATSGRGQETQYF

clone size: many
V gene: TRBV7-2
CDR3 protein: CASSSGLLYGYTF

clone size: many
V gene: TRBV5-1
CDR3 protein: CASRRGDQETQYF

clone size: few
V gene: TRBV20-1
CDR3 protein: CSARDARYTEAFF

clone size: -
V gene: TRBV6-2/TRBV6-3
CDR3 protein: CASSAGWGEAFF

clone size: many
V gene: TRBV10-3
CDR3 protein: CAISDLVGEQYF

clone size: few
V gene: TRBV10-3
CDR3 protein: CAIRDSSYNSPLHF

clone size: -
V gene: TRBV11-1
CDR3 protein: CASSQDREAFF

clone size: -
V gene: TRBV7-2
CDR3 protein: CASSFNSGSFKNIQYF

clone size: few
V gene: TRBV19
CDR3 protein: CASSRQASGSQPQHF

clone size: many
V gene: TRBV12-3/TRBV12-4
CDR3 protein: CASSSDRRNQPQHF

clone size: many
V gene: TRBV20-1
CDR3 protein: CSAGSGRGNTGELFF

clone size: few
V gene: TRBV18
CDR3 protein: CASSDRNQPQHF

clone size: few
V gene: TRBV9
CDR3 protein: CASSVGHMGRISYEQYF

clone size: many
V gene: TRBV11-2
CDR3 protein: CASSSLTVNTEAFF

clone size: -
V gene: TRBV6-2/TRBV6-3
CDR3 protein: CASSYRRNTEAYF

clone size: -
V gene: TRBV2
CDR3 protein: CASSEGVGARGYEQYF

clone size: many
V gene: TRBV5-1
CDR3 protein: CASSVMLAGGSSYEQYF

clone size: -
V gene: TRBV10-1
CDR3 protein: CASSPGQGASGELFF